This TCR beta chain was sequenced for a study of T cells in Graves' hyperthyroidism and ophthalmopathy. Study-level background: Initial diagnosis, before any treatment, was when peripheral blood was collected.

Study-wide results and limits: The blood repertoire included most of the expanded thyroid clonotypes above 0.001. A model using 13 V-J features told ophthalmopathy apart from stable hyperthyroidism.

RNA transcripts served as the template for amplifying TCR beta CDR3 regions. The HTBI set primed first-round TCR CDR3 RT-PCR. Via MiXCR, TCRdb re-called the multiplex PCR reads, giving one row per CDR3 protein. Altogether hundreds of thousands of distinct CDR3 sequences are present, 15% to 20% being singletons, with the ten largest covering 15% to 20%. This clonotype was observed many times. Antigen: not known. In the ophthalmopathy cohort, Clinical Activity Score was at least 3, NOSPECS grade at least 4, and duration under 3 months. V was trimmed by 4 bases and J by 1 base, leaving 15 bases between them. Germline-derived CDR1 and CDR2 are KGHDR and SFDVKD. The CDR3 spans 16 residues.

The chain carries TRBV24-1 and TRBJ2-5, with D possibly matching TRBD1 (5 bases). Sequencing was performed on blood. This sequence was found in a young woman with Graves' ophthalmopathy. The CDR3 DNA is TGTGCCACCAGTGACCGGACACCCAATAGCCAAGAGACCCAGTACTTC. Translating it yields CATSDRTPNSQETQYF.